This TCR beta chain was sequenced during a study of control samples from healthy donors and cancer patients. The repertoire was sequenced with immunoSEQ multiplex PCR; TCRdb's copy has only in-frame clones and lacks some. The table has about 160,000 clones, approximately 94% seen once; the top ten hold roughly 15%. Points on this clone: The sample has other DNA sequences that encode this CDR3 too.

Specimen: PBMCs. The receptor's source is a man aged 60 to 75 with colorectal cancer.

CDR3 sequence (DNA): TGCGCCAGCAGCGCGCTAGCGGGGGGCACAGATACGCAGTATTTT. As protein: CASSALAGGTDTQYF. The V and J genes are TRBV5-1 and TRBJ2-3; 10 positions agree with TRBD2. V dropped 4 bases and J dropped 1; count of bases not matched to a gene: 3. Germline V gives CDR1 SGHRS, CDR2 YFSETQ. The CDR3 spans 15 residues.